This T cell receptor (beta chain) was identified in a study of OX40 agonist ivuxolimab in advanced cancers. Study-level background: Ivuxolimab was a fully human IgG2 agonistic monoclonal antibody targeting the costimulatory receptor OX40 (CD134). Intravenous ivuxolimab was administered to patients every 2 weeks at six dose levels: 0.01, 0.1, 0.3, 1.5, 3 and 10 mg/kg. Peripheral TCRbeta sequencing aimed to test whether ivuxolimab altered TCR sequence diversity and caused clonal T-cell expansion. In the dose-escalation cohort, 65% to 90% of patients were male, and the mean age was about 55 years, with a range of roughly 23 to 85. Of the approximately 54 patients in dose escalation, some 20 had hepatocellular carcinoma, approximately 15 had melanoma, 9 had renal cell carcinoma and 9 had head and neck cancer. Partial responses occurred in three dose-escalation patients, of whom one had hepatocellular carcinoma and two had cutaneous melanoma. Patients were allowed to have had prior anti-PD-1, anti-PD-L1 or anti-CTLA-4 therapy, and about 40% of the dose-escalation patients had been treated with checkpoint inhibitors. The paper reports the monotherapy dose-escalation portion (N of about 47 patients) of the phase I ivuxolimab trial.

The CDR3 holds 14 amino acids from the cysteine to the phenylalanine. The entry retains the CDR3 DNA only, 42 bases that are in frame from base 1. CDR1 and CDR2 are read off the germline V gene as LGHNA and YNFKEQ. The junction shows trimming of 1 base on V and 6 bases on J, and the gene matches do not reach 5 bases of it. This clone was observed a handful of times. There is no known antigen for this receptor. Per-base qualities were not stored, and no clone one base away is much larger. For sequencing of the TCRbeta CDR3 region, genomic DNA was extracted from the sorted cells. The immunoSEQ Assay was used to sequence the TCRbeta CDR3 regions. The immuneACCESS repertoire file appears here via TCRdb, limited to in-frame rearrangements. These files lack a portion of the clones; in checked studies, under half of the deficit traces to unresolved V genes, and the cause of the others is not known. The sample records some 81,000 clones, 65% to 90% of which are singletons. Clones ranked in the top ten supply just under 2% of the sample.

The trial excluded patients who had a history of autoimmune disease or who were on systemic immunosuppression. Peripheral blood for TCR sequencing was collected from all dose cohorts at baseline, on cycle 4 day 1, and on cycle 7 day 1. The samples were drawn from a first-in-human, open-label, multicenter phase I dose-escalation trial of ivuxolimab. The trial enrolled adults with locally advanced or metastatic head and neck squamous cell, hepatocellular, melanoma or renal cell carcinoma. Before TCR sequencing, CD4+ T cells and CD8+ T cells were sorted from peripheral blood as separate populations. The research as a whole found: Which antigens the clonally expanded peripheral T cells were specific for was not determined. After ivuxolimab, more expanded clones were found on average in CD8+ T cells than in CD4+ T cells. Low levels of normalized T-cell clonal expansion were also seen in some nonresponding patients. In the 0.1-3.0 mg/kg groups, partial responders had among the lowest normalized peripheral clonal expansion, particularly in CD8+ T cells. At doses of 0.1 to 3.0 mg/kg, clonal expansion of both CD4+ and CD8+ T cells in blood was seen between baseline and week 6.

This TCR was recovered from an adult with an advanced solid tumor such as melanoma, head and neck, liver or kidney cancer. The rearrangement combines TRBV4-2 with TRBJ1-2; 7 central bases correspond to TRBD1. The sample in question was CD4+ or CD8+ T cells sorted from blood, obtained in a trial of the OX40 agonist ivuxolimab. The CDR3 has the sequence CASSQGDREDGYTF. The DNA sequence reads TGTGCCAGCAGCCAAGGGGACAGAGAGGATGGCTACACCTTC.